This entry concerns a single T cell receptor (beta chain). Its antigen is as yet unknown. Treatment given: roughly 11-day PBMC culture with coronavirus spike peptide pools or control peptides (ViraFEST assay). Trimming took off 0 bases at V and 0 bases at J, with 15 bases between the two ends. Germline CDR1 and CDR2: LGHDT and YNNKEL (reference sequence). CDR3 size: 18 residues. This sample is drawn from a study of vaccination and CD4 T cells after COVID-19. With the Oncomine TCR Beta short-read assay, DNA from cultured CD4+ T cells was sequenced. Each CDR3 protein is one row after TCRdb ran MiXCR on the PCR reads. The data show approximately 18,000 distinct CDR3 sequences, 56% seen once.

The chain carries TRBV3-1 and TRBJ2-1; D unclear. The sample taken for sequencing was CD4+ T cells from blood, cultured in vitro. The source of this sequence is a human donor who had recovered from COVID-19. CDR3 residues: CASSQDKRPGFSYNEQFF. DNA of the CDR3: TGTGCCAGCAGCCAAGATAAGCGACCGGGCTTCTCCTACAATGAGCAGTTCTTC.